This T cell receptor (beta chain) was profiled in a study of OX40 agonist ivuxolimab in advanced cancers. Assay used: immunoSEQ multiplex PCR; TCRdb lists only in-frame clones, some missing. The repertoire holds about 50,000 clones, with about 82% as singletons. The CDR3 has 17 residues. The germline gives CDR1 GTSNPN, CDR2 SVGIG (reference sequence). Between the trimmed V and J ends, which lost 0 bases and 0 bases, there was a span of 14 bases. The chain employs TRBV30 and TRBJ2-2; D unresolved. The specimen comprised CD4+ or CD8+ T cells sorted from blood, sampled in a trial of the OX40 agonist ivuxolimab. This TCR came from an adult with an advanced solid tumor such as melanoma, head and neck, liver or kidney cancer. The CDR3 loop is CAWSVLMLAANTGELFF. For the CDR3, the DNA is TGTGCCTGGAGTGTACTTATGTTGGCGGCGAACACCGGGGAGCTGTTTTTT.